This TCR beta chain appears in the sequencing data of a study of blood T cell repertoires in COVID-19 (dated by TCRdb to about 2020). About the full investigation: Collaborator samples came from the United States, Italy and Spain and covered acute and convalescent phases of COVID-19. Deeply sampled blood TCRbeta repertoires from subjects exposed to, actively infected with, or recovered from COVID-19 were included in the dataset. The prospective study material was composed of cDNA or gDNA derived from T cells, B-cell-depleted T cells, or PBMCs. The repertoires were made available in a free public database intended to serve as a resource for research on the immune response to SARS-CoV-2. The sample metadata nearly always contained a de-identified subject ID, COVID-19 status, age in years and sex. Samples came from the ongoing ImmuneRACE study (first 160 participants) plus 1,254 subjects from 6 global collaborators. Where HLA class I and class II types were available, the types were taken from metadata supplied by the sample provider, not from assay-based typing. The paper as a whole reports these results and caveats: How much clinical and demographic metadata was included differed by source and by participant, and the metadata was provided uncurated.

CDR3 length: 18 amino acids, cysteine to phenylalanine. The CDR3 DNA has 54 bases and is translated from base 1. Ends trimmed: V by 0 bases, J by 2 bases; bases unmatched to a gene: 13. Reading the germline V gene gives CDR1 SGHVS and CDR2 FNYEAQ. Collaborating institutions collected whole blood in K2EDTA tubes following their own protocols. For TCRbeta analysis, collaborators shipped samples in one of three forms: frozen whole blood, isolated PBMCs, or DNA extracted from either of those sample types. Remarks on this clone: The antigen it recognizes is unknown. The sample holds no much larger clone one base away, and base qualities are not on file.

TCRbeta CDR3 regions were amplified from genomic DNA using the immunoSEQ Assay, a bias-controlled multiplex PCR. On the authors' methods: The number of nucleated cells in each sample was estimated from the amplification of reference gene primers within the assay. Sequence reads were collapsed and filtered to measure the absolute abundance of every unique TCRbeta CDR3 rearrangement. Productive Simpson clonality was computed per sample as the square root of Simpson's diversity index over productive rearrangements. The source is immuneACCESS, and TCRdb retained only in-frame sequences with V and J called. Part of the clones is not carried over; for the studies checked, unresolved V genes explain less than half of this, and the remainder is unexplained. V and J calls and clone size follow that table, whereas D and trimming were derived from the DNA. In all, the sample holds approximately 72,000 clones, and roughly 83% of those were seen once. The ten largest make up roughly 18% of the sample.

This TCR came from an elderly woman with acute or convalescent COVID-19. The specimen sequenced was peripheral blood. Here the chain combines TRBV7-6 and TRBJ2-7, and 7 junction bases match TRBD1. This receptor has the CDR3 CASSLARSGRDSPYEQYF. The DNA is as follows: TGTGCCAGCAGCTTAGCGAGGAGCGGTAGGGACAGCCCCTACGAGCAGTACTTC.